The clone carrying this TCR beta chain was recorded many times. Its antigen remains unknown. This sample was included in a study of regulatory T cells in long-lasting Graves disease. Noted time point: persistent/refractory GD, antithyroid drugs over 5 years with positive TRAb. The TCR library was made from RNA extracted from PBMCs. Combining iRepertoire HTBI primers with Arm-PCR of CDR3 regions, the authors built TCR beta libraries. Authors' processing steps: Sequenced samples collectively carried approximately 58 TRBV and 14 TRBJ segments. TCRdb analysed the multiplex PCR reads with MiXCR anew, one entry per CDR3 protein. TCRdb's processing, not the authors' own work, is the source of the V and J calls. Of roughly 400,000 distinct CDR3 sequences in the sample, about 21% were seen once. The J segment lost 8 bases and the V segment lost 3 bases, leaving 4 bases of the junction unmatched. From germline, CDR1 is SGHAT and CDR2 FQNNGV. This CDR3 region has 13 residues.

Whole-study findings and limits: The analysis examined peripheral blood only and excluded thyroid tissue. Small sample size may have lowered accuracy.

This clonotype was sampled from a female donor with Graves disease. The specimen was peripheral blood mononuclear cells (PBMCs), collected when the disease was refractory, from a patient treated with antithyroid drugs. The V gene is TRBV11-2, the J gene TRBJ1-1, with TRBD1 matching over 9 bases. DNA of the CDR3: TGTGCCAGCAGCTTCATGGGGACAGGGGAAGCTTTCTTT. Translating gives CASSFMGTGEAFF.